Listed below are T cell receptor beta chains from one sample, sequenced in a study of T cell responses to AZD1222 COVID-19 vaccine. Sequencing was performed with immunoSEQ multiplex PCR; in TCRdb, only in-frame clones are kept and a portion is missing. The repertoire holds over 100,000 clones, with roughly nine tenths as singletons. This material consisted of peripheral blood, taken on day 0 of AZD1222 vaccination. The receptor source for this set is an adult in good health. The CDR3 runs from the conserved cysteine through the conserved F or W. A D gene is named only where the DNA matches it firmly. For some rows the clone size is stated as once, few or many, or as a class when expanded; others skip it.

abundance	j_gene	v_gene	d_gene	CDR3aa	CDR3nt
NA	TRBJ2-7	TRBV19	NA	CASSPWADSYEQYF	TGTGCCAGTAGTCCTTGGGCAGACTCCTACGAGCAGTACTTC
NA	TRBJ1-3	TRBV19	NA	CASSSLASRSGNTIYF	TGTGCCAGTAGTTCCCTTGCCAGTCGCTCTGGAAACACCATATATTTT
NA	TRBJ2-7	TRBV11-2	TRBD1	CASSSLGTDLEQYF	TGTGCCAGCAGCTCCCTCGGGACAGATCTCGAGCAGTACTTC
NA	TRBJ1-6	TRBV30	NA	CAWSVQGRNSPLHF	TGTGCCTGGAGTGTCCAGGGCAGGAATTCACCCCTCCACTTT
once	TRBJ1-1	TRBV24-1	TRBD1	CATSDCDRGEELMNTEAFF	TGTGCCACCAGTGATTGTGACAGGGGAGAAGAATTAATGAACACTGAAGCTTTCTTT
NA	TRBJ2-1	TRBV9	NA	CASSVGVRPSSYNEQFF	TGTGCCAGCAGCGTAGGTGTCCGCCCGAGCTCCTACAATGAGCAGTTCTTC
NA	TRBJ1-5	TRBV30	TRBD1	CAWGQGENQPQHF	TGTGCCTGGGGACAGGGGGAGAATCAGCCCCAGCATTTT
NA	TRBJ2-7	TRBV6-1	TRBD1	CASSEQGVSGEQYF	TGTGCCAGCAGTGAACAGGGGGTAAGCGGCGAGCAGTACTTC
NA	TRBJ2-6	TRBV28	NA	CATDRKTFSGANVLTF	TGTGCCACCGACAGAAAGACCTTTTCTGGGGCCAACGTCCTGACTTTC
NA	TRBJ2-7	TRBV5-1	TRBD1	CASSLPRQGSYEQYF	TGCGCCAGCAGCCTTCCCAGACAGGGATCCTACGAGCAGTACTTC
NA	TRBJ2-1	TRBV5-1	NA	CASSYTHEQFF	TGCGCCAGCAGCTACACCCATGAGCAGTTCTTC
few	TRBJ1-2	TRBV29-1	NA	CSVGDPPGSGYTF	TGCAGCGTTGGGGACCCACCTGGATCAGGCTACACCTTC
NA	TRBJ2-6	TRBV10-3	NA	CAISEGANGANVLTF	TGTGCCATCAGTGAGGGGGCGAATGGGGCCAACGTCCTGACTTTC
NA	TRBJ2-7	TRBV5-4	TRBD2	CASRSRTSGEQYF	TGTGCCAGCAGATCCAGGACTAGCGGGGAGCAGTACTTC
NA	TRBJ1-5	TRBV28	NA	CASSLLGASSNQPQHF	TGTGCCAGCAGTTTACTGGGGGCATCAAGCAATCAGCCCCAGCATTTT
few	TRBJ2-3	TRBV5-1	NA	CASSPLLGGTDTQYF	TGCGCCAGCAGTCCCCTTCTGGGGGGCACAGATACGCAGTATTTT
NA	TRBJ2-5	TRBV7-9	TRBD1	CASSNAGTGGRETQYF	TGTGCCAGCAGCAACGCCGGGACAGGGGGACGGGAGACCCAGTACTTC